One and the same sample provided the 15 T cell receptor beta chains below, sequenced in a study of vaccination and CD4 T cells after COVID-19. The antigens of these receptors remain unknown. Treatment defined: approximately 9-day PBMC culture with coronavirus spike peptide pools or control peptides (ViraFEST assay). Cultured CD4+ T-cell DNA underwent Oncomine TCR Beta short-read sequencing. TCRdb re-derived calls from the PCR reads in MiXCR, one entry per CDR3 protein. The sample contains 12,000 or so distinct CDR3 sequences, roughly 62% of which appear only once. Sample: CD4+ T cells from blood, cultured in vitro. These receptors were collected from a human donor who had recovered from COVID-19.

The chain employs TRBV20-1 and TRBJ2-7; no definite D call. Trimming took 0 bases from V and 5 from J, leaving 17 bases between them. The CDR3 totals 15 residues. Germline V gives CDR1 DFQATT, CDR2 SNEGSKA (reference sequence). The DNA for the CDR3 is TGCAGTGCTAGAGATCTGGCCCCAGGCGGTAACGAGCAGTACTTC. Translated: CSARDLAPGGNEQYF.

The chain couples TRBV20-1 to TRBJ2-2; no reliable D call. Germline V lookup: CDR1 DFQATT, CDR2 SNEGSKA (reference sequence). V was trimmed by 3 bases and J by 4 bases, leaving 12 bases between them. The CDR3 is 14 amino acids. DNA of the CDR3: TGCAGTGCTAGTTTACCGGAGCGCACCGGGGAGCTGTTTTTT. It yields the protein CSASLPERTGELFF.

The chain employs TRBV7-2 and TRBJ2-1, with TRBD1 as a possible D gene (5 bases). The CDR3 extends over 17 amino acids. The V end was cut by 1 base, the J end by 7 bases, with 20 bases between. From germline, CDR1 is SGHTA and CDR2 FQGNSA. The CDR3 loop reads CASSLDERNQGWNEQFF. CDR3 bases: TGTGCCAGCAGCTTAGACGAAAGGAACCAGGGCTGGAATGAGCAGTTCTTC.

The table lists this clonotype with a few counts. V and J are TRBV6-1 and TRBJ2-6; D unresolved. The CDR3 has 15 amino acids. The germline gives CDR1 MNHNS, CDR2 SASEGT. V gave up 2 bases and J gave up 0 bases, with 5 bases separating them. In nucleotides, the CDR3 is TGTGCCAGCAGTGAACCCGGCTCTGGGGCCAACGTCCTGACTTTC. It is translated as CASSEPGSGANVLTF.

This chain joins TRBV28 and TRBJ2-3, with 8 bases aligning to TRBD1. The CDR3 has 15 residues. V lost 4 bases and J lost 3; bases outside the gene matches: 6. Germline CDR1 reads MDHEN; CDR2 reads SYDVKM. The CDR3 loop reads CASSSRTGRTDTQYF. In nucleotides, the CDR3 is TGTGCCAGCAGTTCACGGACAGGGCGGACAGATACGCAGTATTTT.

The gene calls are TRBV7-2 and TRBJ2-7; 9 nucleotides align to TRBD2. Germline V lookup: CDR1 SGHTA, CDR2 FQGNSA. This CDR3 has 16 amino acids. Trimming took 5 bases from V and 3 from J; bases not matched to a gene: 11. Here the CDR3 DNA reads TGTGCCAGCAGCCCTAATAGCGGGAGTTTTGGCTACGAGCAGTACTTC. This translates into CASSPNSGSFGYEQYF.

The chain couples TRBV20-1 to TRBJ2-3; D perhaps matches TRBD2 (5 bases). Germline CDR1 is DFQATT and CDR2 is SNEGSKA (reference sequence). The CDR3 covers 14 residues. The CDR3 coding sequence is TGCAGCACAACCGGGGAGCGACTCACAGATACGCAGTATTTT. It specifies CSTTGERLTDTQYF.

J is TRBJ2-5 and V is TRBV21-1; no check of the table's D call, TRBD2, against the DNA was made. TRBV21-1 is an annotated pseudogene. The CDR3 has 17 residues. The CDR3 loop is CASSKAPLAGAPETQYF. As DNA, the CDR3 is TGTGCCAGCAGCAAAGCCCCACTAGCGGGAGCCCCAGAGACCCAGTACTTC.

The count of this clonotype is one. V is TRBV24-1 and J is TRBJ2-5; D is perhaps TRBD2 (5 bases). Deletions cut 2 bases from V and 7 bases from J, with 16 bases between. CDR1 and CDR2 (germline): KGHDR, SFDVKD. This CDR3 is 15 amino acids long. CDR3 sequence reads: CATSDYPGGVGTQYF. CDR3 in DNA: TGTGCCACCAGTGATTATCCTGGAGGAGTTGGGACCCAGTACTTC.

The chain combines TRBV12-5 with TRBJ1-1; no reliable D call. The CDR3 is 16 amino acids. The germline V gene has CDR1 LGHNT and CDR2 FRNRAP. Trimming took 3 bases from V and 2 from J, leaving 16 bases between them. CDR3 in amino acids: CASGFRTGGFNTEAFF. The CDR3 DNA is TGTGCTAGTGGTTTCCGGACCGGCGGGTTCAACACTGAAGCTTTCTTT.

This chain connects TRBV25-1 to TRBJ1-1, with TRBD1 matching over 9 bases. The germline gives CDR1 MGHDK, CDR2 SYGVNS. Trimming removed 4 bases from V and 2 bases from J; junction bases left unmatched: 5. CDR3 length equals 15 residues. CDR3 DNA sequence: TGTGCCAGCAGTGCCCCACAGGGGGCAAACACTGAAGCTTTCTTT. Its translation: CASSAPQGANTEAFF.

J is TRBJ1-2 and V is TRBV20-1; 9 positions agree with TRBD1. The junction had 5 bases not matched to a gene; V was cut back by 6 bases and J by 3 bases. From germline, CDR1 is DFQATT and CDR2 SNEGSKA (reference sequence). The CDR3 spans 13 residues. The chain's CDR3 is CSATRTGDYGYTF. CDR3 coding DNA: TGCAGTGCGACACGGACAGGGGACTATGGCTACACCTTC.

The V call is TRBV5-1, the J call TRBJ1-6; 10 bases map to TRBD1. Germline values: CDR1 SGHRS, CDR2 YFSETQ. J gave up 10 bases and V 3 bases, and 4 bases lay outside the gene matches. The CDR3 is made up of 14 amino acids. CDR3 DNA sequence: TGCGCCAGCAGCTCTGGGACAGGGGACTCACCCCTCCACTTT. Translating it yields CASSSGTGDSPLHF.

This chain connects TRBV5-6 to TRBJ2-4; the match to TRBD1 covers 9 bases. The J segment lost 6 bases and the V segment lost 4 bases, leaving 11 bases of the junction unmatched. CDR1 and CDR2 from the germline V gene are SGHDT and YYEEEE. CDR3 length equals 16 residues. The CDR3 is CASSLTGGFQGNIQYF. In DNA form, the CDR3 reads TGTGCCAGCAGCCTTACAGGGGGCTTCCAGGGAAACATTCAGTACTTC.

The chain couples TRBV20-1 to TRBJ2-7; 7 bases align to TRBD1. V shed 8 bases, J shed 3 bases, and the junction held 13 bases outside the gene matches. The CDR3 extends over 14 amino acids. Germline V CDR1 and CDR2: DFQATT, SNEGSKA (reference sequence). The CDR3 nucleotides read TGCAGTTCAGAGCCCCCGGGACAGTTCTACGAGCAGTACTTC. The encoded protein is CSSEPPGQFYEQYF.